A single sample is the source of the 7 T cell receptor beta chains below, sequenced in a study of cytomegalovirus exposure and HLA in healthy donors (dated by TCRdb to 2016 to 2017). The method was the immunoSEQ multiplex PCR assay. For the multiplex PCR, a mixture combining 60 forward primers for TCR Vbeta segments and 13 reverse primers for TCR Jbeta segments was used. Entries here come from immuneACCESS through TCRdb and include only in-frame sequences with V and J called. Some clones fail to appear in such tables; in the studies checked, an unresolved V gene covers under half of the shortfall, and the cause of the remainder is unknown. Present in this sample are about 160,000 clones, roughly 72% of which were seen just once. The leading ten clones occupy approximately 7.1% of the sample. The sample comprised PBMCs. Receptor source: a man aged 40-55 years in good health and CMV-seropositive.

The V call is TRBV6-6, the J call TRBJ2-7; the match to TRBD1 covers 9 bases. CDR3 length equals 15 residues. Trimming cost V 0 bases and J 6 bases; bases outside gene matches: 6. Germline V lookup: CDR1 MNHNY, CDR2 SVGAGI (reference sequence). CDR3: CASSYSPGQGVEQYF. The CDR3 DNA sequence: TGTGCCAGCAGTTACTCACCGGGACAGGGTGTCGAGCAGTACTTC.

The chain couples TRBV7-2 to TRBJ1-4, with TRBD1 as a possible D gene (6 bases). The CDR3 length is 17 residues. V was trimmed by 3 bases and J by 5 bases, leaving 19 bases between them. Germline CDR1 is SGHTA and CDR2 is FQGNSA. CDR3 sequence reads: CASSLLGFGTSNEKLFF. The CDR3 DNA sequence: TGTGCCAGCAGCTTGTTGGGCTTTGGGACATCGAATGAAAAACTGTTTTTT.

The CDR3 region is CASSPEGTQYF. The CDR3 nucleotides read TGTGCCAGCAGCCCCGAGGGTACCCAGTACTTC. The rearrangement links TRBV7-9 to TRBJ2-5; tentatively, D is TRBD2 (5 bases). V was cut by 5 bases and J by 8 bases, with 9 bases left in between. Germline V gives CDR1 SEHNR, CDR2 FQNEAQ (reference sequence). The CDR3 spans 11 residues. Using reference TRBV7-9 and TRBJ2-5 for the parts outside the CDR3, the full variable domain is DTGVSQNPRHKITKRGQNVTFRCDPISEHNRLYWYRQTLGQGPEFLTYFQNEAQLEKSRLLSDRFSAERPKGSFSTLEIQRTEQGDSAMYLCASSPEGTQYFGPGTRLLVL.

The chain combines TRBV5-1 with TRBJ1-6; D is ambiguous. The germline gives CDR1 SGHRS, CDR2 YFSETQ. This CDR3 comprises 15 residues. The V gene lost 0 bases and the J gene lost 4 bases, with 8 bases spanning the gap. CDR3: CASSLAQKYNSPLHF. CDR3 nucleotides: TGCGCCAGCAGCTTGGCTCAGAAATATAATTCACCCCTCCACTTT.

The chain employs TRBV9 and TRBJ1-5, with a tentative D call TRBD1 (5 bases). From germline, CDR1 is SGDLS and CDR2 YYNGEE. V was cut by 4 bases and J by 7 bases, with 12 bases left in between. The CDR3 has 13 residues. For the CDR3, the DNA is TGTGCCAGCAGCACCAGGGTAGGACAGCCCCAGCATTTT. Encoded protein: CASSTRVGQPQHF.

The V and J genes are TRBV27 and TRBJ1-4; 7 positions match TRBD1. The trim removed 1 base at V and 8 bases at J, leaving 1 base unmatched. The CDR3 spans 13 residues. CDR1 and CDR2 (germline): MNHEY, SMNVEV (reference sequence). For the CDR3, the DNA is TGTGCCAGCAGTTTATGGGACAGCGAAAAACTGTTTTTT. Translation gives CASSLWDSEKLFF. The whole variable domain, filled in from reference TRBV27 and TRBJ1-4, reads EAQVTQNPRYLITVTGKKLTVTCSQNMNHEYMSWYRQDPGLGLRQIYYSMNVEVTDKGDVPEGYKVSRKEKRNFPLILESPSPNQTSLYFCASSLWDSEKLFFGSGTQLSVL.

The chain links TRBV9 to TRBJ1-6, with D possibly being TRBD1 (5 bases). The V gene's germline CDR1 is SGDLS and CDR2 YYNGEE. Trimming left V 4 bases short and J 7 bases short, with 9 bases between. The CDR3 loop spans 13 amino acids. This chain's CDR3 is CASSIAGNSPLHF. The DNA for the CDR3 is TGTGCCAGCAGCATCGCAGGGAATTCACCCCTCCACTTT.